The text below deals with one T cell receptor beta chain. Using immunoSEQ multiplex PCR, the repertoire was profiled, and TCRdb retains in-frame clones only, with some absent. Of 55,000 to 80,000 clones in the sample, more than 80% were seen once. Trimming shortened V by 7 bases and J by 5 bases, and 15 bases separated the two germline ends. Per the germline V gene, CDR1 is MNHEY and CDR2 is SVGAGI. The CDR3 spans 14 residues. The sample comes from a study of OX40 agonist ivuxolimab in advanced cancers. Study as a whole: Earlier anti-PD-1, anti-PD-L1 or anti-CTLA-4 therapy was permitted; 35% to 50% had received some.

This receptor was obtained from an adult with an advanced solid tumor such as melanoma, head and neck, liver or kidney cancer. Material: CD4+ or CD8+ T cells sorted from blood, obtained in a trial of the OX40 agonist ivuxolimab. The V gene is TRBV6-5, the J gene TRBJ1-5; D uncertain. This chain's CDR3 is CASTRGPGYQPQHF. The DNA for the CDR3 is TGTGCCAGCACTCGCGGGCCAGGTTATCAGCCCCAGCATTTT.